This T cell receptor beta chain was sequenced for a study of blood T cell repertoires in COVID-19 (TCRdb year 2020). As for the study more broadly: Collaborator samples came from the United States, Italy and Spain and covered acute and convalescent phases of COVID-19. HLA class I and class II types, where available, came from metadata supplied by the sample provider rather than from assay-based typing. Samples were obtained from the ongoing ImmuneRACE study (first 160 participants) and from about 1,300 subjects provided by 6 global collaborators. Subjects who had been exposed to COVID-19, were actively infected with it, or had recovered from it provided the deeply sampled blood TCRbeta repertoires that made up the dataset. The repertoires were made available in a free public database intended to serve as a resource for research on the immune response to SARS-CoV-2. A de-identified subject ID, COVID-19 status, age in years and sex were almost always included in the sample metadata. The prospective study material was composed of cDNA or gDNA derived from T cells, B-cell-depleted T cells, or PBMCs.

The CDR3 covers 14 residues, taking in both the cysteine and the phenylalanine. This entry keeps only the CDR3 DNA: 42 bases, framed from base 1. CDR1 and CDR2 are drawn from the germline V gene: SGHRS, YFSETQ. V loses 1 base, J loses 4 bases, and the germline ends lie 9 bases apart. Each collaborating institution followed its own protocols to collect whole blood in K2EDTA tubes. For TCRbeta analysis, collaborators shipped samples as frozen whole blood, isolated PBMCs, or DNA extracted from either of those sample types. TCRbeta CDR3 regions were amplified from genomic DNA by means of the immunoSEQ Assay, a bias-controlled multiplex PCR. From the authors' description of their analysis: The number of nucleated cells in each sample was estimated from the amplification of reference gene primers within the assay. To quantify the absolute abundance of each unique TCRbeta CDR3 rearrangement, sequence reads were collapsed and filtered. For each sample, productive Simpson clonality was calculated as the square root of Simpson's diversity index across productive rearrangements. As stored in TCRdb, this immuneACCESS dataset retains in-frame rearrangements with V and J assigned. A fraction of the clones does not appear; measured against another copy, unresolved V genes explain less than half of the discrepancy, and the remainder lacks a known reason. V, J and clone size reflect that table, while D and trimming were determined from the DNA. For this sample there are about 220,000 clones; about four fifths appear just once. Less than 4% of the sample goes to the ten largest clones.

Of note for this clone: Its specific antigen is unknown. Base-call qualities are not available, and no considerably larger clone is one nucleotide away.

Paper-wide results and their limitations: The amount of clinical and demographic metadata varied by source and participant and was provided uncurated.

The sample comprised peripheral blood. This TCR derives from an elderly woman with acute or convalescent COVID-19. The rearrangement joined TRBV5-1 to TRBJ2-1, with no confidently assigned D gene. The CDR3 region reads CASSLSRAYNEQFF. The DNA reads as follows: TGCGCCAGCAGCTTGTCACGCGCATACAATGAGCAGTTCTTC.